The TCR beta chain under discussion was sequenced for a study of CD8 T cells in Susac syndrome. The authors carried out high-throughput sequencing of TCR beta. They applied it to CD8+ and CD4+ T cells obtained from blood. TEMRA cells underwent FACS enrichment and CD8+ and CD4+ T cells underwent negative isolation. This CDR3 spans 16 amino acids. CDR1 is SGHVS and CDR2 is FNYEAQ in the germline V gene. Trimming removed 4 bases at V and 3 bases at J, with 17 bases between. Reverse transcription used about 0.45 to 1 ug RNA and random hexamers. Amplification of TCR beta CDR3 by immunoSEQ multiplex PCR spanned 54 Vbeta and 13 Jbeta. Via MiXCR, TCRdb re-called the immunoSEQ multiplex PCR reads, giving one row per CDR3 protein. The table lists a few hundred thousand distinct CDR3 sequences, 70% to 90% of them singletons.

The receptor comes from a human donor with multiple sclerosis. Sequenced sample: CD8+ T cells from PBMCs. The gene calls are TRBV7-6 and TRBJ2-3, with D uncertain. The CDR3 bases are TGTGCCAGCAGCTCATATAGCCGCGTTGAGACAGATACGCAGTATTTT. Residues: CASSSYSRVETDTQYF.